These 3 T cell receptor beta chains share one sample of origin, sequenced in a study of radiotherapy plus CTLA-4 blockade in lung cancer. Only in-frame clones appear in the TCRdb table, and some are missing; sequencing was by immunoSEQ multiplex PCR. The sample gives 40,000 to 45,000 clones, more than 70% of which show up once; approximately 2.4% is in the top ten. The sequenced sample was peripheral blood, obtained from a patient treated with radiotherapy plus ipilimumab. Receptors originate from a human donor with non-small cell lung cancer whose response to radiotherapy plus ipilimumab could not be evaluated.

CDR3 sequence reads: CASQRGGESQPQHF. In nucleotides, the CDR3 is TGTGCCAGCCAGAGAGGGGGGGAGAGTCAGCCCCAGCATTTT. The J gene is TRBJ1-5, the V gene TRBV7-9; a weak D match, TRBD1 (6 bases). V was pared by 8 bases and J by 6 bases, with 17 bases between. The CDR3 runs to 14 residues. From germline, CDR1 is SEHNR and CDR2 FQNEAQ (reference sequence).

The chain links TRBV4-3 to TRBJ1-5; no definite D call. Germline CDR1 and CDR2: LGHNA and YSLEER. V lost 0 bases to trimming and J lost 0 bases, with 12 bases between them. This CDR3 has 17 residues. The CDR3 region is CASSQDGRGGSNQPQHF. CDR3 in DNA: TGCGCCAGCAGCCAAGATGGGAGAGGTGGTAGCAATCAGCCCCAGCATTTT.

The rearrangement uses TRBV9 and TRBJ2-3; 9 bases fit TRBD2. The trim removed 0 bases at V and 4 bases at J, leaving 3 bases unmatched. Germline V gives CDR1 SGDLS, CDR2 YYNGEE. The CDR3 is made up of 15 amino acids. CDR3 loop: CASSVGTSEADTQYF. CDR3 DNA sequence: TGTGCCAGCAGCGTAGGGACTAGCGAAGCAGATACGCAGTATTTT.